The 21 T cell receptor beta chains below were found in one sample sequenced in a study of PD-L1 blockade in urothelial cancer. Time point reported: peripheral blood 6 weeks after treatment start. Generated by immunoSEQ multiplex PCR, the TCRdb table keeps only in-frame clones and is missing some. The top ten hold 2% to 3% of the sample, which has tens of thousands of clones, 70% to 90% seen once. Sequencing was performed on PBMCs, taken around atezolizumab (anti-PD-L1) treatment. These receptors originate from an older man with urothelial cancer.

V is TRBV11-2 and J is TRBJ2-1, with TRBD2 matching over 11 bases. CDR1 and CDR2 (germline): SGHAT, FQNNGV. J was trimmed by 1 base and V by 1 base; bases with no gene match: 6. The CDR3 sequence is 18 residues long. Here the CDR3 DNA reads TGTGCCAGCAGCTTAGTTCGGACTAGCGGGTATTCCTACAATGAGCAGTTCTTC. Protein sequence: CASSLVRTSGYSYNEQFF.

The chain employs TRBV27 and TRBJ1-5; 11 nucleotides match TRBD1. The trim removed 5 bases at V and 8 bases at J, leaving 11 bases unmatched. The V gene's germline CDR1 is MNHEY and CDR2 SMNVEV (reference sequence). CDR3 length: 16 amino acids. In DNA, the CDR3 is TGTGCCAGCAGTCCCGAGCGAGGACAGGGGGCAGAGCCCCAGCATTTT. Its protein is CASSPERGQGAEPQHF.

The chain recombines TRBV27 with TRBJ1-3; TRBD1 aligns across 7 bases. This CDR3 region has 15 residues. Germline V CDR1 and CDR2: MNHEY, SMNVEV (reference sequence). V lost 3 bases and J lost 0; bases outside the gene matches: 2. This CDR3 is CASSLTGHSGNTIYF. The CDR3, as DNA: TGTGCCAGCAGTTTGACAGGGCACTCTGGAAACACCATATATTTT.

The chain uses TRBV9 and TRBJ2-5; D might be TRBD2 (6 bases). The V gene's germline CDR1 is SGDLS and CDR2 YYNGEE. V lost 4 bases, J lost 4 bases, and 23 bases lay in between. This CDR3 region has 17 residues. The DNA of the CDR3 is TGTGCCAGCAGCCCCGTGGGTATGGGGGGTATTGGAGAGACCCAGTACTTC. This sequence encodes CASSPVGMGGIGETQYF. The whole variable domain, filled in from reference TRBV9 and TRBJ2-5, reads DSGVTQTPKHLITATGQRVTLRCSPRSGDLSVYWYQQSLDQGLQFLIQYYNGEERAKGNILERFSAQQFPDLHSELNLSSLELGDSALYFCASSPVGMGGIGETQYFGPGTRLLVL.

This sequence joins TRBV7-2 and TRBJ2-1; 10 bases match TRBD2. The germline gives CDR1 SGHTA, CDR2 FQGNSA. The CDR3 extends over 15 amino acids. The J segment lost 5 bases and the V segment lost 4 bases, leaving 5 bases of the junction unmatched. CDR3 sequence: CASSSGLADNNEQFF. Here the CDR3 DNA reads TGTGCCAGCAGCTCCGGACTAGCGGACAACAATGAGCAGTTCTTC. The whole variable domain, filled in from reference TRBV7-2 and TRBJ2-1, reads GAGVSQSPSNKVTEKGKDVELRCDPISGHTALYWYRQSLGQGLEFLIYFQGNSAPDKSGLPSDRFSAERTGGSVSTLTIQRTQQEDSAVYLCASSSGLADNNEQFFGPGTRLTVL.

V is TRBV2 and J is TRBJ1-1; 7 nucleotides agree with TRBD1. The CDR3 loop spans 13 amino acids. Germline loops: CDR1 SNHLY, CDR2 FYNNEI. The J segment lost 0 bases and the V segment lost 11 bases, leaving 6 bases of the junction unmatched. The chain's CDR3 is CADATGLNTEAFF. CDR3 nucleotide sequence: TGTGCCGACGCGACAGGGTTGAACACTGAAGCTTTCTTT.

The rearrangement joins TRBV18 to TRBJ2-1; the match to TRBD2 covers 9 bases. The CDR3 length is 17 residues. Germline CDR1 is KGHSH and CDR2 is LQKENI. The junction had 17 bases not matched to a gene; V was cut back by 6 bases and J by 8 bases. The CDR3, as DNA: TGTGCCAGCTCCCTCAACGCCCCGGTAGCGGGAGACCATGAGCAGTTCTTC. This gives the protein CASSLNAPVAGDHEQFF. Together with reference TRBV18 and TRBJ2-1, the CDR3 gives the full variable domain: NAGVMQNPRHLVRRRGQEARLRCSPMKGHSHVYWYRQLPEEGLKFMVYLQKENIIDESGMPKERFSAEFPKEGPSILRIQQVVRGDSAAYFCASSLNAPVAGDHEQFFGPGTRLTVL.

This clone appeared a single time. CDR3 in amino acids: CSALSFSEQFF. The DNA of the CDR3 is TGCAGTGCCCTTAGCTTTAGTGAGCAGTTCTTC. The V and J genes are TRBV20-1 and TRBJ2-1; D call uncertain. Germline loops: CDR1 DFQATT, CDR2 SNEGSKA (reference sequence). V was pared by 6 bases and J by 9 bases, with 12 bases between. The CDR3 runs to 11 residues.

This chain connects TRBV5-5 to TRBJ2-3, with TRBD2 matching over 8 bases. V lost 4 bases, J lost 1 base, and 8 bases stayed unmatched. CDR1 and CDR2 (germline): SGHKS, YYEKEE (reference sequence). The CDR3 loop spans 16 amino acids. CDR3 sequence: CASSRLSGVGTDTQYF. For the CDR3, the DNA is TGTGCCAGCAGCCGTCTTAGCGGGGTTGGCACAGATACGCAGTATTTT.

This clone was counted a single time. CDR3 sequence: CASSLDGPSANEKLFF. The CDR3 DNA follows: TGCGCCAGCAGCTTGGATGGGCCATCAGCTAATGAAAAACTGTTTTTT. The chain couples TRBV5-1 to TRBJ1-4; D gene unclear. V was clipped by 0 bases and J by 3 bases, with 12 bases between them. Germline CDR1 SGHRS, CDR2 YFSETQ. The length of the CDR3 is 16 residues.

This clone appeared once. This rearrangement joins TRBV5-4 to TRBJ1-5, with no clear D. This CDR3 has 13 residues. The V end was cut by 4 bases, the J end by 4 bases, with 9 bases between. The germline CDR1 and CDR2 sequences are SGHNT and YYREEE (reference sequence). CDR3 sequence reads: CASSPGLNQPQHF. The CDR3 DNA reads TGTGCCAGCAGCCCAGGCCTGAATCAGCCCCAGCATTTT.

This rearrangement joins TRBV28 to TRBJ2-3; 8 bases fit TRBD2. Trimming at V came to 3 bases and at J to 2 bases, leaving 4 bases not matched to a gene. CDR1 is MDHEN, CDR2 SYDVKM, per germline. The CDR3 runs 15 residues. CDR3 residues: CASSFLREVTDTQYF. The DNA for the CDR3 is TGTGCCAGCAGTTTTTTGCGGGAGGTCACAGATACGCAGTATTTT.

The chain is built from TRBV6-6 and TRBJ2-6, with D unclear. CDR3 size: 14 residues. Trimming took off 8 bases at V and 0 bases at J, with 8 bases between the two ends. CDR1 and CDR2 (germline): MNHNY, SVGAGI (reference sequence). The CDR3 DNA reads as TGTGCCAGCCTACCCCTCTCTGGGGCCAACGTCCTGACTTTC. This gives the protein CASLPLSGANVLTF.

The chain combines TRBV7-9 with TRBJ2-1, with a tentative D call TRBD2 (5 bases). The CDR3 sequence is 15 residues long. From germline, CDR1 is SEHNR and CDR2 FQNEAQ (reference sequence). Trimming took off 1 base at V and 8 bases at J, with 15 bases between the two ends. CDR3 sequence reads: CASSLGTVTLDEQFF. The CDR3 coding sequence is TGTGCCAGCAGCTTAGGGACTGTCACTTTGGATGAGCAGTTCTTC.

With regard to this clone: At the DNA level, this CDR3 is encoded by other sequences in the same sample as well. This sequence joins TRBV5-4 and TRBJ2-6, with D tentatively TRBD1 (6 bases). The CDR3 consists of 18 residues. The germline CDR1 and CDR2 sequences are SGHNT and YYREEE (reference sequence). Trimming took 4 bases from V and 2 from J, leaving 19 bases between them. Here the CDR3 reads CASSVQGVAFTGANVLTF. CDR3 nucleotide sequence: TGTGCCAGCAGCGTACAGGGTGTGGCATTCACTGGGGCCAACGTCCTGACTTTC.

This clone was seen more than once but under ten times. V is TRBV6-6 and J is TRBJ1-2; D might be TRBD1 (6 bases). This CDR3 spans 13 amino acids. Trimming removed 2 bases from V and 6 bases from J, with 10 bases in between. Germline lookup yields CDR1 MNHNY and CDR2 SVGAGI (reference sequence). CDR3 amino acids: CASSYRPGDGYTF. In nucleotides, the CDR3 is TGTGCCAGCAGTTACAGGCCAGGGGATGGCTACACCTTC.

The chain is built from TRBV6-1 and TRBJ2-5, with TRBD2 as a possible D gene (6 bases). The CDR3 runs 16 residues. Per germline, CDR1 MNHNS and CDR2 SASEGT. The V end was cut by 2 bases, the J end by 5 bases, with 18 bases between. The CDR3 sequence: CASSERRGGSGETQYF. Written as DNA, the CDR3 is TGTGCCAGCAGTGAAAGGCGTGGGGGTAGCGGCGAGACCCAGTACTTC.

V gene TRBV9 combines with J gene TRBJ2-1; 10 bases line up with TRBD1. The V and J ends lost 0 bases and 5 bases, in that order; junction bases with no gene match: 11. The V gene's germline CDR1 is SGDLS and CDR2 YYNGEE. The CDR3 runs to 18 residues. The CDR3 DNA follows: TGTGCCAGCAGCGTAGCCCCCGGGACAGGGGTAGTTGACAATGAGCAGTTCTTC. Translating gives CASSVAPGTGVVDNEQFF.

The chain combines TRBV18 with TRBJ2-7; 15 bases agree with TRBD2. Germline CDR1 reads KGHSH; CDR2 reads LQKENI. The CDR3 contains 17 residues. With V trimmed by 5 bases and J by 5 bases, 10 bases remained unmatched. The CDR3 coding sequence is TGTGCCAGCTCATGGTTCGGGACTAGCGGGAGGATCGACGAGCAGTACTTC. Protein sequence: CASSWFGTSGRIDEQYF.

In this sample, this clone turned up once. V and J are TRBV28 and TRBJ1-2; possibly TRBD1 for D (5 bases). The CDR3 has 15 amino acids. Trimming removed 2 bases from V and 4 bases from J, with 14 bases in between. Germline V lookup: CDR1 MDHEN, CDR2 SYDVKM. Written as DNA, the CDR3 is TGTGCCAGCAGTTTAGCTGGTGGGGCCCCCTATGGCTACACCTTC. This gives the protein CASSLAGGAPYGYTF.

The chain is built from TRBV19 and TRBJ1-1; D remains unclear. The CDR3 spans 17 residues. The germline gives CDR1 LNHDA, CDR2 SQIVND (reference sequence). V was pared by 1 base and J by 1 base, with 16 bases between. For the CDR3, the DNA is TGTGCCAGTAGTATAGGATCCCGGGAAGCCCGGAACACTGAAGCTTTCTTT. Translation: CASSIGSREARNTEAFF.